This T cell receptor (beta chain) was captured by sequencing in a study of T cells expressing NK-cell markers. The wider study: Investigators obtained TCR beta repertoires from sorted CD3+CD56+NKG2C+, CD3+CD56+NKG2C- and CD3+CD56-NKG2C+ T cells. Sequenced donors, eight in total, included seven who were HCMV-seropositive and one who was seronegative.

5'RACE template switching built TCR beta cDNA with unique molecular identifiers. No DNA is given; TCRdb re-called the 5' RACE reads and lists each CDR3 protein once. The sample table sets out just under 150,000 distinct CDR3 sequences. Looked up from germline, CDR1 is LNHDA and CDR2 is SQIVND (reference sequence). The CDR3 is 13 amino acids. The sample consisted of blood T cells: a sorted CD56 or NKG2C T cell subset, CD4+ or CD8+ T cells, or bulk PBMC T cells (not recorded which). V and J are TRBV19 and TRBJ1-5; checking the TCRdb D call of TRBD1 is not possible without DNA. This receptor was obtained from a man in his late teens or twenties in good health. The CDR3 here is CASGQGPSQPQHF.